The 23 T cell receptor beta chains listed next were all sequenced from one sample in a study of blood T cell repertoires in COVID-19. This table comes from immunoSEQ multiplex PCR, and its TCRdb copy is limited to in-frame clones, with some not included. The table has 350,000 or so clones, 88% seen once. The sample comprised PBMCs or T cells enriched from blood (not recorded which). The source is a woman in her twenties or thirties who had been exposed to COVID-19.

The chain joins TRBV7-2 to TRBJ1-4; TRBD1 matches 8 bases. Germline V gene sequence: CDR1 SGHTA, CDR2 FQGNSA. Unmatched junction bases numbered 10, after V lost 3 bases and J lost 10 bases. This CDR3 contains 15 residues. The chain's CDR3 is CASSLGQASGRKLFF. The DNA of the CDR3 is TGTGCCAGCAGCTTGGGACAGGCGAGCGGTAGAAAACTGTTTTTT.

This chain connects TRBV12-5 to TRBJ1-2, with 9 bases that match TRBD1. The CDR3 consists of 14 residues. V lost 5 bases to trimming and J lost 4 bases; unmatched junction nucleotides: 5. Germline loops: CDR1 LGHNT, CDR2 FRNRAP. CDR3: CASGGDRVFYGYTF. For the CDR3, the DNA is TGTGCTAGTGGTGGGGACAGGGTTTTCTATGGCTACACCTTC.

The chain joins TRBV10-3 to TRBJ1-3, with TRBD1 identical over 10 bases. CDR3 length: 14 residues. V lost 5 bases, J lost 7 bases, and 5 bases stayed unmatched. The V gene's germline CDR1 is ENHRY and CDR2 SYGVKD. The CDR3 sequence is CAISSGTGDNTIYF. The CDR3 nucleotides are TGTGCCATCAGTTCCGGGACAGGGGACAACACCATATATTTT.

The CDR3 DNA sequence: TGTGCCAGCAGTGGGACAGGCCGAAATCAGCCCCAGCATTTT. Residues: CASSGTGRNQPQHF. The V and J genes are TRBV28 and TRBJ1-5, with 8 bases aligning to TRBD1. With V trimmed by 5 bases and J by 4 bases, 4 bases remained unmatched. Germline CDR1 reads MDHEN; CDR2 reads SYDVKM. The CDR3 spans 14 residues.

CDR3 sequence reads: CASSSTGAQETQYF. The CDR3 DNA is TGTGCCAGTAGTTCGACAGGGGCCCAAGAGACCCAGTACTTC. The chain is built from TRBV19 and TRBJ2-5; 8 nucleotides match TRBD1. Germline loops: CDR1 LNHDA, CDR2 SQIVND (reference sequence). J was trimmed by 1 base and V by 5 bases; bases with no gene match: 3. CDR3 length: 14 residues.

The chain recombines TRBV15 with TRBJ1-3, with D possibly matching TRBD1 (5 bases). The V and J ends lost 0 bases and 0 bases respectively, with 15 bases between them. This CDR3 comprises 18 residues. From germline, CDR1 is LNHNV and CDR2 YYDKDF (reference sequence). CDR3 region: CATSRDRVQADSGNTIYF. CDR3 bases: TGTGCCACCAGCAGAGATAGGGTACAGGCCGACTCTGGAAACACCATATATTTT.

This clone came up a few times. The chain recombines TRBV7-9 with TRBJ2-1, with 9 positions matching TRBD2. V lost 4 bases, J lost 7 bases, and 8 bases stayed unmatched. This CDR3 has 15 residues. Germline V gene data show CDR1 as SEHNR and CDR2 as FQNEAQ (reference sequence). The CDR3 DNA reads TGTGCCAGCAGCTGGCGGGAGGGCGGGACTAATGAGCAGTTCTTC. Encoded protein: CASSWREGGTNEQFF.

V usage is TRBV6-6 and J usage is TRBJ2-2; 8 nucleotides match TRBD1. After removal of 8 bases from V and 0 bases from J, the junction contained 5 bases not matched to a gene. This CDR3 is built from 15 residues. Germline V CDR1 and CDR2: MNHNY, SVGAGI (reference sequence). The chain's CDR3 is CASVGQGSNTGELFF. The CDR3, as DNA: TGTGCCAGCGTAGGACAGGGATCGAACACCGGGGAGCTGTTTTTT.

This clone showed up just once. Other DNA sequences from this sample encode an identical CDR3 as well. This chain uses TRBV7-9 with TRBJ2-3, with D unclear. This CDR3 is 13 amino acids long. The germline gives CDR1 SEHNR, CDR2 FQNEAQ (reference sequence). V was pared by 1 base and J by 3 bases, with 5 bases between. DNA for the CDR3: TGTGCCAGCAGCTTAGGCGCTACAGATACGCAGTATTTT. It translates to CASSLGATDTQYF.

Comments on this clone: Within the sample, other DNA sequences also encode this same CDR3. The CDR3 DNA sequence: TGTGCCAGTAGTATAGCGGGAAGCTCCTACAATGAGCAGTTCTTC. It translates to CASSIAGSSYNEQFF. The chain combines TRBV19 with TRBJ2-1; TRBD2 might be the D (5 bases). CDR3 length: 15 residues. The germline V gene encodes CDR1 LNHDA and CDR2 SQIVND (reference sequence). The V end was cut by 1 base, the J end by 0 bases, with 7 bases between.

The rearrangement links TRBV2 to TRBJ2-3; TRBD2 matches at 12 bases. The V and J ends lost 6 bases and 4 bases, in that order; junction bases with no gene match: 5. The CDR3 length is 15 residues. Germline V gene data show CDR1 as SNHLY and CDR2 as FYNNEI. The CDR3 region is CASRRLAGVSDTQYF. DNA of the CDR3: TGTGCCAGCAGAAGACTAGCGGGAGTGTCAGATACGCAGTATTTT.

This clone was picked up a small number of times. The CDR3 bases are TGTGCCAGCAGCGCAGGGACAGGGTGGGCCGGGGAGCTGTTTTTT. Its protein is CASSAGTGWAGELFF. The chain recombines TRBV9 with TRBJ2-2, with TRBD1 matching over 9 bases. V dropped 3 bases and J dropped 6; count of bases not matched to a gene: 6. Germline V gene sequence: CDR1 SGDLS, CDR2 YYNGEE. The length of the CDR3 is 15 residues.

This clone showed up just a few times. The V call is TRBV28, the J call TRBJ1-2, with TRBD1 matching over 7 bases. This CDR3 is 13 amino acids long. CDR1 and CDR2 (germline): MDHEN, SYDVKM. Unmatched junction bases numbered 5, after V lost 3 bases and J lost 7 bases. CDR3 nucleotide sequence: TGTGCCAGCAGTTTCCGAGGGGGCGCTGGCTACACCTTC. Protein sequence: CASSFRGGAGYTF.

This clone was seen once. The chain has TRBV19 and TRBJ2-5, with TRBD1 as a possible D gene (5 bases). The CDR3 is 12 residues long. Between the trimmed V and J ends, which lost 4 bases and 3 bases, there was a span of 6 bases. Germline CDR1 is LNHDA and CDR2 is SQIVND (reference sequence). Here the CDR3 reads CASSTGKETQYF. The CDR3 DNA reads as TGTGCCAGTAGTACAGGGAAAGAGACCCAGTACTTC.

The chain employs TRBV9 and TRBJ1-1; perhaps TRBD1 as D (6 bases). Germline loops: CDR1 SGDLS, CDR2 YYNGEE. The CDR3 totals 14 residues. The V end was cut by 1 base, the J end by 4 bases, with 11 bases between. Here the CDR3 DNA reads TGTGCCAGCAGCGTACGGGGAGGGGGCACTGAAGCTTTCTTT. Protein: CASSVRGGGTEAFF.

The V call is TRBV7-9, the J call TRBJ1-2; D is unclear. CDR1 SEHNR and CDR2 FQNEAQ come from the germline V gene (reference sequence). This CDR3 region has 11 residues. Trimming took 3 bases from V and 8 from J, leaving 7 bases between them. In DNA form, the CDR3 reads TGTGCCAGCAGCTTGGGAGACGGCTACACCTTC. Protein sequence: CASSLGDGYTF.

The CDR3 protein is CASSRTPGGLITYEQYF. The CDR3 nucleotides read TGTGCCAGCAGCCGAACCCCAGGGGGGCTGATTACCTACGAGCAGTACTTC. This sequence joins TRBV6-6 and TRBJ2-7, with D possibly TRBD1 on 7 matching bases. Trimming pared 6 bases from V and 2 bases from J, leaving 23 bases between. Germline V lookup: CDR1 MNHNY, CDR2 SVGAGI (reference sequence). CDR3 length: 17 residues.

This rearrangement joins TRBV6-5 to TRBJ1-2; TRBD1 matches 10 bases. V lost 0 bases to trimming and J lost 6 bases; unmatched junction nucleotides: 4. Germline CDR1 and CDR2: MNHEY and SVGAGI. The CDR3 is made up of 15 amino acids. The DNA for the CDR3 is TGTGCCAGCAGTTACTCAAAGACAGGGGGCGATGGCTACACCTTC. Protein product: CASSYSKTGGDGYTF.

The CDR3 bases are TGCGCCAGCAGCCCCCGTGAAGCGGGAGTGGAGACCCAGTACTTC. As protein: CASSPREAGVETQYF. V usage is TRBV5-1 and J usage is TRBJ2-5; TRBD2 matches 8 bases. This CDR3 spans 15 amino acids. The germline V gene has CDR1 SGHRS and CDR2 YFSETQ. After removal of 4 bases from V and 5 bases from J, the junction contained 10 bases not matched to a gene.

V usage is TRBV29-1 and J usage is TRBJ2-1; tentatively, D is TRBD1 (6 bases). The CDR3 totals 13 residues. V was pared by 1 base and J by 10 bases, with 14 bases between. Germline V gene sequence: CDR1 SQVTM, CDR2 ANQGSEA. CDR3 bases: TGCAGCGTTGAAGGGCTGGGGGCTTGGGAGCAGTTCTTC. It encodes CSVEGLGAWEQFF.

The chain has TRBV29-1 and TRBJ2-7; TRBD1 matches at 10 bases. V lost 4 bases, J lost 6 bases, and 9 bases stayed unmatched. CDR1 and CDR2 (germline): SQVTM, ANQGSEA. This CDR3 contains 14 residues. The CDR3 reads CSVGSGTGEGEQYF. The DNA for the CDR3 is TGCAGCGTTGGATCCGGGACAGGGGAGGGCGAGCAGTACTTC.

The genes are TRBV28 and TRBJ1-2; no clear D gene. V dropped 6 bases and J dropped 4 bases, with 15 bases sitting between them. CDR1 and CDR2 from the germline V gene are MDHEN and SYDVKM. The CDR3 contains 14 residues. CDR3 protein: CASSTPPLGYGYTF. CDR3 DNA sequence: TGTGCCAGCAGCACCCCCCCACTCGGCTATGGCTACACCTTC.

For the CDR3, the DNA is TGTGCCAGCAGCCCCTGGGGGGAAGAGACCCAGTACTTC. Encoded protein: CASSPWGEETQYF. The chain couples TRBV7-9 to TRBJ2-5; maybe TRBD2 (6 bases). The length of the CDR3 is 13 residues. The V and J ends lost 5 bases and 3 bases respectively, with 10 bases between them. From germline, CDR1 is SEHNR and CDR2 FQNEAQ (reference sequence).